Below, 6 T cell receptor beta chains from the same sample are listed, as sequenced in a study of T-cell reconstitution after alpha-beta-depleted transplantation in children. Unique molecular identifiers were incorporated during preparation of the TCRbeta library. TCRdb reprocessed the PCR reads via MiXCR and lists one record per CDR3 protein. Of approximately 400,000 distinct CDR3 sequences listed, roughly a tenth are singletons. This specimen consisted of PBMCs from the stem cell graft donor, obtained from the stem cell graft. Receptors were obtained from a human donor who donated a stem cell graft to a child with acute myeloid leukemia.

The chain carries TRBV9 and TRBJ2-3, with D tentatively TRBD2 (7 bases). V was shortened by 0 bases and J by 4 bases, with 15 bases between the two germline ends. The CDR3 is made up of 16 amino acids. CDR1 and CDR2 from the germline V gene are SGDLS and YYNGEE. CDR3 DNA sequence: TGTGCCAGCAGCGTAGTCGTGGGGGGGGCAGCAGATACGCAGTATTTT. It encodes CASSVVVGGAADTQYF.

This clonotype was counted ten times or more. The chain links TRBV12-3 or TRBV12-4 to TRBJ2-6; no reliable D call. With 3 bases removed from V and 3 bases from J, the gap between germline ends came to 6 bases. The CDR3 contains 14 residues. CDR3: CASSFGVGANVLTF. CDR3 DNA sequence: TGTGCCAGCAGTTTCGGTGTTGGGGCCAACGTCCTGACTTTC.

This clonotype was seen many times. V and J are TRBV5-6 and TRBJ2-7; D is possibly TRBD1 or TRBD2 (5 bases each). The CDR3 length is 14 residues. The germline V gene encodes CDR1 SGHDT and CDR2 YYEEEE. V dropped 0 bases and J dropped 1 base, with 8 bases sitting between them. CDR3 coding DNA: TGTGCCAGCAGCTTGGTGGGACGGTCCTACGAGCAGTACTTC. Protein sequence: CASSLVGRSYEQYF.

The rearrangement uses TRBV3-1 and TRBJ1-1; D perhaps matches TRBD1 (5 bases). Germline V gives CDR1 LGHDT, CDR2 YNNKEL (reference sequence). V was trimmed by 1 base and J by 6 bases, leaving 9 bases between them. The CDR3 covers 13 residues. Here the CDR3 reads CASSQGTHSEAFF. As DNA, the CDR3 is TGTGCCAGCAGCCAAGGGACACACTCTGAAGCTTTCTTT.

This clonotype appeared many times. Here the CDR3 reads CSAEGVQETQYF. Written as DNA, the CDR3 is TGCAGTGCGGAGGGGGTCCAAGAGACCCAGTACTTC. The chain joins TRBV20-1 to TRBJ2-5; either TRBD1 or TRBD2 may fit D (6 bases each). The V gene's germline CDR1 is DFQATT and CDR2 SNEGSKA (reference sequence). This CDR3 has 12 residues. The V and J ends lost 6 bases and 1 base respectively, with 9 bases between them.

This clonotype showed up just a few times. This chain joins TRBV6-5 and TRBJ2-3; D not resolved. Germline V gene data show CDR1 as MNHEY and CDR2 as SVGAGI. V dropped 0 bases and J dropped 5 bases, with 6 bases sitting between them. There are 13 residues in the CDR3. CDR3 nucleotide sequence: TGTGCCAGCAGTTACTCCCCCCGAGATACGCAGTATTTT. The encoded protein is CASSYSPRDTQYF.